What follows are 18 T cell receptor beta chains derived from one specimen sequenced in a study of blood T cell repertoires in COVID-19. Measured with immunoSEQ multiplex PCR; TCRdb has only the in-frame clones, and not every one. The table includes 200,000 to 250,000 clones, 82% detected once. Sequencing was done on a sample of peripheral blood. The receptors shown here come from a woman of 80 years or more with acute or convalescent COVID-19.

This clone was picked up one time. The chain uses TRBV27 and TRBJ2-3; weak D call: TRBD1 (5 bases). Germline CDR1 is MNHEY and CDR2 is SMNVEV (reference sequence). CDR3 length equals 14 residues. Between the trimmed V and J ends, which lost 6 bases and 6 bases, there was a span of 16 bases. The DNA of the CDR3 is TGTGCCAGCAGACGTGTAGGGGAACTGGATACGCAGTATTTT. Translated: CASRRVGELDTQYF.

This clone showed up just a few times. This chain joins TRBV5-1 and TRBJ1-6, with 8 bases lining up with TRBD1. This CDR3 has 15 residues. The V and J ends lost 4 bases and 10 bases, in that order; junction bases with no gene match: 10. From germline, CDR1 is SGHRS and CDR2 YFSETQ. For the CDR3, the DNA is TGCGCCAGCAGCCCGTCGGACAGGGCGGAGTCACCCCTCCACTTT. It translates to CASSPSDRAESPLHF.

J is TRBJ2-2 and V is TRBV12-3 or TRBV12-4; D not certain. V dropped 6 bases and J dropped 5 bases, with 4 bases sitting between them. The CDR3 spans 11 residues. The CDR3 nucleotides read TGTGCCAGCAGCCAAACCGGGGAGCTGTTTTTT. Its translation is CASSQTGELFF.

The chain combines TRBV18 with TRBJ2-7; D is possibly TRBD2 (5 bases). The germline V and J ends were trimmed by 6 bases and 3 bases, with 12 bases remaining between them. This CDR3 has 13 amino acids. The germline CDR1 and CDR2 sequences are KGHSH and LQKENI. The CDR3 DNA is TGTGCCAGCTCGCTAGGACGGGACTACGAGCAGTACTTC. Translation gives CASSLGRDYEQYF. The variable domain in full, with the rest retrieved from reference TRBV18 and TRBJ2-7, is NAGVMQNPRHLVRRRGQEARLRCSPMKGHSHVYWYRQLPEEGLKFMVYLQKENIIDESGMPKERFSAEFPKEGPSILRIQQVVRGDSAAYFCASSLGRDYEQYFGPGTRLTVT.

This clone showed up just once. This chain uses TRBV9 with TRBJ2-2, with TRBD2 matching 9 bases. The V gene end was trimmed by 4 bases and the J gene end by 0 bases; junction bases not matched to a gene: 10. The CDR3 contains 18 residues. CDR1 is SGDLS and CDR2 is YYNGEE in the germline V gene. The CDR3 DNA reads TGTGCCAGCAGCCCACGGGTGCGGGGGGGGGCGAACACCGGGGAGCTGTTTTTT. Protein sequence: CASSPRVRGGANTGELFF.

Only one count was recorded for this clone. The chain recombines TRBV3-1 (or the pseudogene TRBV3-2) with TRBJ1-2; a possible D gene is TRBD1 (6 bases). V was shortened by 6 bases and J by 7 bases, with 18 bases between the two germline ends. CDR3 length equals 14 residues. CDR1 is LGHDT, CDR2 YNNKEL, per germline (reference sequence). The CDR3, as DNA: TGTGCCAGCAGTCACTTCCGGGACATTAGTGGCTACACCTTC. It encodes CASSHFRDISGYTF.

This rearrangement joins TRBV24-1 to TRBJ2-2; a weak D match, TRBD1 (5 bases). The CDR3 loop spans 15 amino acids. With 7 bases removed from V and 4 bases from J, the gap between germline ends came to 15 bases. In germline, CDR1 is KGHDR, CDR2 SFDVKD. The CDR3 DNA is TGTGCCACCAGCCACCCGGACACTATCACCGGGGAGCTGTTTTTT. The encoded protein is CATSHPDTITGELFF.

The chain links TRBV19 to TRBJ1-6; no clear D. V was trimmed by 4 bases and J by 8 bases, leaving 9 bases between them. This CDR3 is built from 13 residues. Germline CDR1 LNHDA, CDR2 SQIVND (reference sequence). The chain's CDR3 is CASSTGVHSPLHF. The CDR3 DNA sequence: TGTGCCAGTAGTACCGGGGTCCATTCACCCCTCCACTTT.

This chain connects TRBV6-2 or TRBV6-3 to TRBJ1-5; D is unresolved. This CDR3 has 15 residues. The V gene lost 3 bases and the J gene lost 1 base, with 10 bases spanning the gap. The germline CDR1 and CDR2 sequences are MNHEY and SVGEGT. In DNA form, the CDR3 reads TGTGCCAGCAGTTATGTGGGCGGGAGCAATCAGCCCCAGCATTTT. As protein: CASSYVGGSNQPQHF.

This chain connects TRBV5-1 to TRBJ1-2, with D perhaps matching TRBD1 (5 bases). Looked up from germline, CDR1 is SGHRS and CDR2 is YFSETQ. The CDR3 totals 14 residues. Between the trimmed V and J ends, which lost 4 bases and 4 bases, there was a span of 14 bases. CDR3 residues: CASSLQRGSYGYTF. The CDR3 DNA follows: TGCGCCAGCAGCCTGCAAAGGGGAAGCTATGGCTACACCTTC. Together with reference TRBV5-1 and TRBJ1-2, the CDR3 gives the full variable domain: KAGVTQTPRYLIKTRGQQVTLSCSPISGHRSVSWYQQTPGQGLQFLFEYFSETQRNKGNFPGRFSGRQFSNSRSEMNVSTLELGDSALYLCASSLQRGSYGYTFGSGTRLTVV.

The genes are TRBV5-1 and TRBJ2-7; no clear D gene. Trimming removed 4 bases from V and 2 bases from J, with 16 bases in between. The germline V gene encodes CDR1 SGHRS and CDR2 YFSETQ. This CDR3 comprises 15 residues. CDR3: CASSPWASNAYEQYF. The CDR3 bases are TGCGCCAGCAGCCCCTGGGCGTCCAACGCCTACGAGCAGTACTTC.

The V gene is TRBV15, the J gene TRBJ2-4, with D possibly being TRBD2 (6 bases). The germline gives CDR1 LNHNV, CDR2 YYDKDF (reference sequence). The CDR3 consists of 15 residues. Trimming removed 3 bases from V and 6 bases from J, with 15 bases in between. CDR3 bases: TGTGCCACCAGCAGGGAGGGTGGTGGCAGAAACATTCAGTACTTC. Translation: CATSREGGGRNIQYF.

The chain is built from TRBV24-1 and TRBJ2-2, with TRBD1 identical over 10 bases. Trimming removed 10 bases from V and 2 bases from J; junction bases left unmatched: 12. The CDR3 is made up of 17 amino acids. Germline assignment: CDR1 KGHDR and CDR2 SFDVKD. CDR3 sequence (DNA): TGTGCCACGGAACCGGGACAGGGGTTGTTTAACACCGGGGAGCTGTTTTTT. Its translation is CATEPGQGLFNTGELFF.

CDR3 sequence: CASSIGQGSLTDSPLHF. CDR3 in DNA: TGTGCCAGTAGTATCGGACAGGGAAGCCTTACCGATTCACCCCTCCACTTT. The chain carries TRBV19 and TRBJ1-6, with TRBD1 identical over 8 bases. This CDR3 contains 17 residues. Germline CDR1 is LNHDA and CDR2 is SQIVND (reference sequence). After removal of 3 bases from V and 8 bases from J, the junction contained 12 bases not matched to a gene.

The rearrangement uses TRBV4-3 and TRBJ1-6, with 9 positions matching TRBD1. This CDR3 comprises 14 residues. Germline-derived CDR1 and CDR2 are LGHNA and YSLEER. Trimming cost V 5 bases and J 12 bases; bases outside gene matches: 8. CDR3 loop: CASSDGQGFLPLHF. The CDR3 region has the DNA TGCGCCAGCAGCGACGGACAGGGGTTTTTACCCCTCCACTTT.

The rearrangement joins TRBV7-9 to TRBJ1-2, with 7 bases aligning to TRBD1. The CDR3 consists of 14 residues. Unmatched junction bases numbered 9, after V lost 5 bases and J lost 6 bases. Germline assignment: CDR1 SEHNR and CDR2 FQNEAQ (reference sequence). The CDR3 loop is CASSPRQGLDGYTF. CDR3 nucleotides: TGTGCCAGCAGCCCGAGACAGGGTTTGGATGGCTACACCTTC.

The CDR3 coding sequence is TGTGCCAGCAGCCAAGGCGCTCTAGAAGCTTTCTTT. It specifies CASSQGALEAFF. The chain couples TRBV3-1 (or the pseudogene TRBV3-2) to TRBJ1-1; D is uncertain. V was cut by 1 base and J by 8 bases, with 8 bases left in between. Germline CDR1 reads LGHDT; CDR2 reads YNNKEL (reference sequence). This CDR3 is 12 amino acids long.

This chain connects TRBV7-2 to TRBJ2-1, with 9 bases that match TRBD2. Germline V gene lookup returns CDR1 SGHTA and CDR2 FQGNSA. Germline trimming cut 0 bases from V and 8 bases from J; bases unmatched to any gene: 17. The CDR3 sequence is 19 residues long. CDR3 DNA: TGTGCCAGCAGCTTAGCGGGGACCCGCGGGGGGGCGGGTCTCTATGAGCAGTTCTTC. This encodes CASSLAGTRGGAGLYEQFF.